This TCR beta chain was observed in a study of chemoradiotherapy in HPV16-positive cancers. Background on the study: Two HPV16-positive patients' cells yielded candidate HPV-specific clones and common motifs.

Remarks on this clone: The antigen remains undetermined.

The CDR3 sequence is 12 residues long. With 6 bases removed from V and 3 bases from J, the gap between germline ends came to 6 bases. From germline, CDR1 is LNHDA and CDR2 SQIVND (reference sequence). Study-wide findings and caveats: HPV-responsive T-cell expansion during chemoradiotherapy was linked to improved recurrence-free survival in HPV16-positive patients. Functional assays defining HPV-specific T cells used only a couple of HPV16-positive patients. Candidate HPV-specific clones and E7-related TCR motifs grew in tumor during treatment.

Clones were read by immunoSEQ multiplex PCR, and TCRdb kept only the in-frame ones, dropping some. The sample comprises tens of thousands of clones, around 90% of which are singletons, and over 20% rests with the top ten. The chain uses TRBV19 and TRBJ1-5, with D hard to call. Here the sequenced sample was blood, taken from a patient who underwent chemoradiotherapy. The origin of this receptor is a human donor with HPV-associated anogenital cancer. The CDR3: CASRTDNQPQHF. The CDR3 DNA is TGTGCCAGTAGAACAGACAATCAGCCCCAGCATTTT.